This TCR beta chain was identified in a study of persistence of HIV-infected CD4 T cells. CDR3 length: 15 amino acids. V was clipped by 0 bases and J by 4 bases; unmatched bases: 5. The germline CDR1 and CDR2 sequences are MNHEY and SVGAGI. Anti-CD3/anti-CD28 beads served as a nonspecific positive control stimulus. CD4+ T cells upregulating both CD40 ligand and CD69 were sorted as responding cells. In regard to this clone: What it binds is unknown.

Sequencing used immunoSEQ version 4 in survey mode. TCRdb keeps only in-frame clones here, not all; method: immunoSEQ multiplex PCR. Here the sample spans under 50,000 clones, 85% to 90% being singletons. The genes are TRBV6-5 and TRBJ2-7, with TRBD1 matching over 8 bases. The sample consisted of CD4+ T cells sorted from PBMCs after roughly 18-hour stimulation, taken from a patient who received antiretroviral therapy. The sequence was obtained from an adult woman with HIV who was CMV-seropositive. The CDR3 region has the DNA TGTGCCAGCAGTTACTCGGTGGACAGGGTTTACGAGCAGTACTTC. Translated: CASSYSVDRVYEQYF.